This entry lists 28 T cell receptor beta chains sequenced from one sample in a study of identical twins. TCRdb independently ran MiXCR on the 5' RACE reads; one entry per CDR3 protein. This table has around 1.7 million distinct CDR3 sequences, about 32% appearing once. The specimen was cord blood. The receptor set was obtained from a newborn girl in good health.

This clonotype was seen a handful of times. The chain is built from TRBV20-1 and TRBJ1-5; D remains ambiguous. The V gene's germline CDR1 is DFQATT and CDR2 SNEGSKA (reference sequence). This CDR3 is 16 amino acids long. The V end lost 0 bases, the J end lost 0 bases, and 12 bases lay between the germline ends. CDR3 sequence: CSARDGTDHSNQPQHF. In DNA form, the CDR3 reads TGCAGTGCTAGAGATGGAACAGATCATAGCAATCAGCCCCAGCATTTT.

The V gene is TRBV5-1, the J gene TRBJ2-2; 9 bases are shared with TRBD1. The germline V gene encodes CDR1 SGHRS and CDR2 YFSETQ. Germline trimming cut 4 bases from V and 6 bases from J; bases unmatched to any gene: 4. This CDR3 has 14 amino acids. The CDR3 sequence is CASSPGTGSGELFF. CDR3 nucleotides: TGCGCCAGCAGCCCTGGGACAGGGTCCGGGGAGCTGTTTTTT.

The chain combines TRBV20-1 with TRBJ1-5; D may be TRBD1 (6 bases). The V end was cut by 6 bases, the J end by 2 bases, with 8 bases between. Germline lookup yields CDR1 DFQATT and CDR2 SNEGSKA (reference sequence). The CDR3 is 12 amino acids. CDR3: CSAEGGNQPQHF. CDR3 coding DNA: TGCAGTGCCGAGGGGGGCAATCAGCCCCAGCATTTT.

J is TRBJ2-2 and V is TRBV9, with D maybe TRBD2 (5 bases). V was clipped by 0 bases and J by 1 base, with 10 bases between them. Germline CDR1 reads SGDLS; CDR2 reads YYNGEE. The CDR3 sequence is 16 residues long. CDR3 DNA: TGTGCCAGCAGCGTAGTAGGCGGGCTGAACACCGGGGAGCTGTTTTTT. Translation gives CASSVVGGLNTGELFF.

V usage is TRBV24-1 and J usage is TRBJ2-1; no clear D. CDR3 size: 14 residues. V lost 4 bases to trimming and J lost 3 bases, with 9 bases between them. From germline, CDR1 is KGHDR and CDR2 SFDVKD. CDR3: CATSDSIDYNEQFF. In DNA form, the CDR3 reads TGTGCCACCAGTGACTCTATAGACTACAATGAGCAGTTCTTC.

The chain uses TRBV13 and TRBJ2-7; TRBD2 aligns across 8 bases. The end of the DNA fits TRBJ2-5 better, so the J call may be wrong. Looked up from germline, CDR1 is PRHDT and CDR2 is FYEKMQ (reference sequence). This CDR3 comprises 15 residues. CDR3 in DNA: TGTGCCAGCAGCCCACTCCTCAGCGGGAGTAAGACCCAGTACTTC. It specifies CASSPLLSGSKTQYF.

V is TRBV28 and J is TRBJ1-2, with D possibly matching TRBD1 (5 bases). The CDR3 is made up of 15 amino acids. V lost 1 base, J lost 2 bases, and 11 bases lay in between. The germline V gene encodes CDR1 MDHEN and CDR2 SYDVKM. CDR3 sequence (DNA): TGTGCCAGCAGTTTATCTGGGACTGCCAACTATGGCTACACCTTC. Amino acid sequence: CASSLSGTANYGYTF.

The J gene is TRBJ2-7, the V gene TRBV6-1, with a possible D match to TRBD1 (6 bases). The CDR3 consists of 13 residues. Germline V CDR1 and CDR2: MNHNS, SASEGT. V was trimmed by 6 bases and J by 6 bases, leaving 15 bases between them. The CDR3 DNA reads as TGTGCCAGCAGAGTCTTAGGGGGTGCCGAGCAGTACTTC. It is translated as CASRVLGGAEQYF.

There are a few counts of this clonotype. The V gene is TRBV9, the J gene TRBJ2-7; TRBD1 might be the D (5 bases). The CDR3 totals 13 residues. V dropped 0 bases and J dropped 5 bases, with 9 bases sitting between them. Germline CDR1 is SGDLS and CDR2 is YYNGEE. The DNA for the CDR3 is TGTGCCAGCAGCGTAGAGGGGTGGGACGAGCAGTACTTC. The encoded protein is CASSVEGWDEQYF.

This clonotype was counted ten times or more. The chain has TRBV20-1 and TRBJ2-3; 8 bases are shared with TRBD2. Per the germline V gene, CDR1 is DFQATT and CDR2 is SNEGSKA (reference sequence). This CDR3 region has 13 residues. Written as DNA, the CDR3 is TGCACCCAAGCGGGAGCCATCACAGATACGCAGTATTTT. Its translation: CTQAGAITDTQYF.

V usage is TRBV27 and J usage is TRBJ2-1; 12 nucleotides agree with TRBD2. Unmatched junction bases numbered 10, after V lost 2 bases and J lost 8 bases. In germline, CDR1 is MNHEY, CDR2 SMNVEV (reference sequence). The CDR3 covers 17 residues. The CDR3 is CASSLNLLAGGQDEQFF. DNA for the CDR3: TGTGCCAGCAGTTTAAACCTCCTAGCGGGGGGGCAGGATGAGCAGTTCTTC.

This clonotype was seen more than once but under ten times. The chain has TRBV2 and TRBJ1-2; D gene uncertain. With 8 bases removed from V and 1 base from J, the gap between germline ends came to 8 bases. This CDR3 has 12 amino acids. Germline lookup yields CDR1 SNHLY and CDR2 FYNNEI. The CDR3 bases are TGTGCCAGCTCCCATGTTAACTATGGCTACACCTTC. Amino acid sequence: CASSHVNYGYTF.

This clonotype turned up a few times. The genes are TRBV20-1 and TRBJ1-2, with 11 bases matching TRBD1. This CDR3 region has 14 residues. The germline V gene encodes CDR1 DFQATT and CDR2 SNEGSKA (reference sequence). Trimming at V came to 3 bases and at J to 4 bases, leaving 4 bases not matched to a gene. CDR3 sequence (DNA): TGCAGTGCTAGGCCCGGGACAGGGGGCTATGGCTACACCTTC. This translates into CSARPGTGGYGYTF.

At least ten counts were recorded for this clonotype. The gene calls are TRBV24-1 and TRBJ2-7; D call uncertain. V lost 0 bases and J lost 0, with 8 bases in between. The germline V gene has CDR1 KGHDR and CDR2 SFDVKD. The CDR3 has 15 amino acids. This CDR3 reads CATSDLRDSSYEQYF. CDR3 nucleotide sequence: TGTGCCACCAGTGATTTGAGGGATAGCTCCTACGAGCAGTACTTC.

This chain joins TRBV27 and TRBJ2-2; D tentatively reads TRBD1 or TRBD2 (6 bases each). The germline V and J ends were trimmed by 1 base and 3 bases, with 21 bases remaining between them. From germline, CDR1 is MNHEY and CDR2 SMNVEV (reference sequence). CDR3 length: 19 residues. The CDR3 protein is CASSLFGYGGGKDTGELFF. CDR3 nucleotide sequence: TGTGCCAGCAGTTTATTCGGATATGGAGGGGGGAAGGACACCGGGGAGCTGTTTTTT.

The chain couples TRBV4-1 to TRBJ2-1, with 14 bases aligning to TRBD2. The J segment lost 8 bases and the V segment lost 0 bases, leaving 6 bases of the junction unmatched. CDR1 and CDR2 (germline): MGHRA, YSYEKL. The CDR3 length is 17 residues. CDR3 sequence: CASSQDRGLAGVDEQFF. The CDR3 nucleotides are TGCGCCAGCAGCCAAGATCGGGGACTAGCGGGAGTCGATGAGCAGTTCTTC.

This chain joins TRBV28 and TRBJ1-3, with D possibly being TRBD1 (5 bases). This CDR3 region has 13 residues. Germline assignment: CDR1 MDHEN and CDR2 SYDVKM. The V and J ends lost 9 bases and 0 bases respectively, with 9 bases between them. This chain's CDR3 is CASRGSSGNTIYF. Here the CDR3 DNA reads TGTGCCAGTCGGGGCAGCTCTGGAAACACCATATATTTT.

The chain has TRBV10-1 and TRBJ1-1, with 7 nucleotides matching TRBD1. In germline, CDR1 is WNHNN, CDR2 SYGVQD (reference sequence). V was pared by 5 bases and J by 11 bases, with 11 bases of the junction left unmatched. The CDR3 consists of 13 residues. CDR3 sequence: CASSSDRHVGAFF. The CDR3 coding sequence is TGCGCCAGCAGTTCGGACAGGCACGTTGGGGCTTTCTTT.

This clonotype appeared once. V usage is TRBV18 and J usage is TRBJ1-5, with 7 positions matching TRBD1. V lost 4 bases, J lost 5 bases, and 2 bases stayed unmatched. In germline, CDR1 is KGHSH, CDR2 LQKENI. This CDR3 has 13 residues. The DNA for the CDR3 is TGTGCCAGCTCACGGGACAGTTATCAGCCCCAGCATTTT. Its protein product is CASSRDSYQPQHF.

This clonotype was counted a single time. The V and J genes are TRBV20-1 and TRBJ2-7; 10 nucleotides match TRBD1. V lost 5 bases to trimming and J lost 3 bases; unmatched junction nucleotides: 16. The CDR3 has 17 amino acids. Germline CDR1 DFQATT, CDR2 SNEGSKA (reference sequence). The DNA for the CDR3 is TGCAGTGCTGCCCCGGGACAGGGGTTCCTACTCGGCTACGAGCAGTACTTC. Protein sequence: CSAAPGQGFLLGYEQYF.

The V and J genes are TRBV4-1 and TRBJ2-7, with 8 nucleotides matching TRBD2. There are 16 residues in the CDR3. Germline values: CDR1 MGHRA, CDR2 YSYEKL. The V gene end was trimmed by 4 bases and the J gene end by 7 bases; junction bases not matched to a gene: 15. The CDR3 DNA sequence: TGCGCCAGCAGCCTCCTCCGCGGGGGGTTCGACAATGAGCAGTACTTC. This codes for CASSLLRGGFDNEQYF.

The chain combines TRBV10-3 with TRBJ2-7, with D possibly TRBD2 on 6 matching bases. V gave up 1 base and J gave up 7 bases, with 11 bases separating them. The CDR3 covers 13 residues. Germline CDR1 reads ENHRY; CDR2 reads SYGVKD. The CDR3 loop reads CAISELGLGEQYF. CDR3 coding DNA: TGTGCCATCAGTGAGTTGGGACTGGGTGAGCAGTACTTC.

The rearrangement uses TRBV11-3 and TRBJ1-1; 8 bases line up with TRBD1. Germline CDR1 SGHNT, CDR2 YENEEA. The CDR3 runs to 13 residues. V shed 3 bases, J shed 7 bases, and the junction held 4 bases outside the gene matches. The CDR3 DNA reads TGTGCCAGCAGCTTCGGACAGGGTGATGAAGCTTTCTTT. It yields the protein CASSFGQGDEAFF.

The CDR3 sequence: CSASGLLSYEQYF. The DNA for the CDR3 is TGCAGTGCTAGCGGCCTTCTATCCTACGAGCAGTACTTC. J is TRBJ2-4 and V is TRBV20-1; D unclear. The end of the DNA fits TRBJ2-7 better, so the J call may be wrong. The CDR3 is 13 residues long. The germline gives CDR1 DFQATT, CDR2 SNEGSKA (reference sequence).

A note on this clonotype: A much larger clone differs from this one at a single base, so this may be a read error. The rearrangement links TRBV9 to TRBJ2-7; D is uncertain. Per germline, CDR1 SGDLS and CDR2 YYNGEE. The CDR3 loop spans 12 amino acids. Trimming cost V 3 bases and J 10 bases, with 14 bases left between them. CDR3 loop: CASSGAKNTQYF. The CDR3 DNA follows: TGTGCCAGCAGCGGAGCCAAAAACACTCAGTACTTC.

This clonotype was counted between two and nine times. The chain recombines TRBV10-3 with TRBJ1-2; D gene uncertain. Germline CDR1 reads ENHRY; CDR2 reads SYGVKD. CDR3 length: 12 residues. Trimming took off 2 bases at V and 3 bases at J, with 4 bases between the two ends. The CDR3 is CAISETDYGYTF. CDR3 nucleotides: TGTGCCATCAGTGAGACAGACTATGGCTACACCTTC.

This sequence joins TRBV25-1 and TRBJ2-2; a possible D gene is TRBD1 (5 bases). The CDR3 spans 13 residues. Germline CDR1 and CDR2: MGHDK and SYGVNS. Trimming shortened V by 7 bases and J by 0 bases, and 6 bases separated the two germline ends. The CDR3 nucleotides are TGTGCCAGCATGGACACGAACACCGGGGAGCTGTTTTTT. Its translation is CASMDTNTGELFF.

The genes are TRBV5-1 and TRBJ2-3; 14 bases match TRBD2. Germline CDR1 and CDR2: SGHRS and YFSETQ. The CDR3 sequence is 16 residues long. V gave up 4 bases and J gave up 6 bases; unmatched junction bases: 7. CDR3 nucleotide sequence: TGCGCCAGCAGCGCCGGGACTAGCGGGAGAAGGGATACGCAGTATTTT. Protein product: CASSAGTSGRRDTQYF.